Listed below are T cell receptor beta chains from one sample, sequenced in a study of blood T cells in healthy people across ages. MiXCR, run by TCRdb on the 5' RACE reads, gives a single entry per CDR3 protein. The profile shows 550,000 to 750,000 distinct CDR3 sequences, roughly 21% of them singletons. The specimen sequenced was blood. All receptors come from a man in his 70s in good health. The CDR3 runs from the conserved cysteine through the conserved F or W. D genes are given only for firm matches. Expanded clones are given a class, and other clones once, few, many or no size at all.

J gene: TRBJ2-1; V gene: TRBV13; D gene: .; clone size: .; CDR3 protein: CASRAGSGTDLYNEQFF; CDR3 DNA: TGTGCCAGCAGGGCGGGTAGCGGAACAGACCTTTACAATGAGCAGTTCTTC
J gene: TRBJ2-1; V gene: TRBV9; D gene: .; clone size: many; CDR3 protein: CASSVGGTYNEQFF; CDR3 DNA: TGTGCCAGCAGCGTCGGAGGAACCTACAATGAGCAGTTCTTC
J gene: TRBJ2-5; V gene: TRBV24-1; D gene: .; clone size: few; CDR3 protein: CATSDYNQETQYF; CDR3 DNA: TGTGCCACCAGTGATTATAACCAAGAGACCCAGTACTTC
J gene: TRBJ2-2; V gene: TRBV20-1; D gene: .; clone size: few; CDR3 protein: CSARDNRVYTGELFF; CDR3 DNA: TGCAGTGCTAGAGATAACCGGGTTTACACCGGGGAGCTGTTTTTT
J gene: TRBJ2-5; V gene: TRBV7-2; D gene: .; clone size: many; CDR3 protein: CASSLDRYQETQYF; CDR3 DNA: TGTGCCAGCAGCTTAGATCGCTATCAAGAGACCCAGTACTTC
J gene: TRBJ1-5; V gene: TRBV7-2; D gene: TRBD1; clone size: .; CDR3 protein: CASSRDSGNQPQHF; CDR3 DNA: TGTGCCAGCAGCCGGGACAGTGGCAATCAGCCCCAGCATTTT
J gene: TRBJ2-3; V gene: TRBV28; D gene: TRBD1; clone size: many; CDR3 protein: CASSPNRGLNTDTQYF; CDR3 DNA: TGTGCCAGCAGTCCAAACAGGGGGCTCAACACAGATACGCAGTATTTT
J gene: TRBJ1-6; V gene: TRBV7-2; D gene: .; clone size: .; CDR3 protein: CATGRNNSPLHF; CDR3 DNA: TGTGCCACTGGACGGAATAATTCACCCCTCCACTTT
J gene: TRBJ2-4; V gene: TRBV7-2; D gene: .; clone size: many; CDR3 protein: CASSPWDFFPNIQYF; CDR3 DNA: TGTGCCAGCAGCCCCTGGGACTTCTTCCCAAACATTCAGTACTTC
J gene: TRBJ1-2; V gene: TRBV7-9; D gene: .; clone size: .; CDR3 protein: CASSSYSYGYTF; CDR3 DNA: TGTGCCAGCAGCTCATACAGCTATGGCTACACCTTC
J gene: TRBJ2-5; V gene: TRBV29-1; D gene: TRBD2; clone size: .; CDR3 protein: CSVITGTSGFKETQYF; CDR3 DNA: TGCAGCGTTATCACCGGGACTAGCGGATTTAAAGAGACCCAGTACTTC
J gene: TRBJ2-6; V gene: TRBV5-1; D gene: TRBD1; clone size: .; CDR3 protein: CASSTGQGISGANALTF; CDR3 DNA: TGCGCCAGCAGCACCGGACAGGGGATCTCTGGGGCCAACGCCCTGACTTTC
J gene: TRBJ2-7; V gene: TRBV20-1; D gene: .; clone size: .; CDR3 protein: CSAREAGGLYEQYF; CDR3 DNA: TGCAGTGCTAGAGAAGCGGGTGGTCTCTACGAGCAGTACTTC
J gene: TRBJ1-4; V gene: TRBV10-3; D gene: TRBD1; clone size: .; CDR3 protein: CAISESQGGEGKLFF; CDR3 DNA: TGTGCCATCAGTGAGTCGCAAGGGGGCGAGGGAAAACTGTTTTTT
J gene: TRBJ2-5; V gene: TRBV20-1; D gene: TRBD2; clone size: .; CDR3 protein: CSARDPQLAGVQETQYF; CDR3 DNA: TGCAGTGCTAGAGATCCCCAACTAGCGGGAGTCCAAGAGACCCAGTACTTC
J gene: TRBJ2-1; V gene: TRBV20-1; D gene: .; clone size: .; CDR3 protein: CSATFLYNEQFF; CDR3 DNA: TGCAGTGCTACCTTTCTTTACAATGAGCAGTTCTTC
J gene: TRBJ2-5; V gene: TRBV6-1; D gene: TRBD2; clone size: few; CDR3 protein: CASSEAIAGGSETQYF; CDR3 DNA: TGTGCCAGCAGTGAAGCTATAGCGGGAGGTTCAGAGACCCAGTACTTC
J gene: TRBJ1-5; V gene: TRBV6-2/TRBV6-3; D gene: .; clone size: .; CDR3 protein: CASGELGQPQHF; CDR3 DNA: TGTGCCAGCGGGGAGCTAGGGCAGCCCCAGCATTTT
J gene: TRBJ2-5; V gene: TRBV29-1; D gene: TRBD1; clone size: few; CDR3 protein: CSVDGQGTEAQYF; CDR3 DNA: TGCAGCGTTGATGGACAGGGTACAGAGGCCCAGTACTTC
J gene: TRBJ2-1; V gene: TRBV14; D gene: .; clone size: many; CDR3 protein: CASSHRTSAEQFF; CDR3 DNA: TGTGCCAGCAGCCATAGAACTTCGGCAGAGCAGTTCTTC
J gene: TRBJ1-5; V gene: TRBV6-2/TRBV6-3; D gene: .; clone size: .; CDR3 protein: CASRDSHNRPQHF; CDR3 DNA: TGTGCCAGCAGGGACAGCCACAATCGGCCCCAGCATTTT
J gene: TRBJ2-2; V gene: TRBV20-1; D gene: TRBD2; clone size: .; CDR3 protein: CSALREGNTGELFF; CDR3 DNA: TGCAGTGCCCTACGGGAGGGGAACACCGGGGAGCTGTTTTTT
J gene: TRBJ2-5; V gene: TRBV4-2; D gene: TRBD1; clone size: many; CDR3 protein: CASSQDYRGQQETQYF; CDR3 DNA: TGTGCCAGCAGCCAAGATTACAGGGGGCAGCAAGAGACCCAGTACTTC
J gene: TRBJ2-7; V gene: TRBV4-3; D gene: .; clone size: once; CDR3 protein: CASSQEVGRLGEQYF; CDR3 DNA: TGCGCCAGCAGCCAGGAGGTGGGTCGCCTCGGCGAGCAGTACTTC
J gene: TRBJ2-1; V gene: TRBV12-5; D gene: TRBD2; clone size: .; CDR3 protein: CASVAAGYFHEQFF; CDR3 DNA: TGTGCTAGTGTGGCAGCGGGATACTTCCATGAGCAGTTCTTC
J gene: TRBJ2-6; V gene: TRBV5-1; D gene: TRBD1; clone size: .; CDR3 protein: CASRLGQDTLSGANVLTF; CDR3 DNA: TGCGCCAGCAGGTTGGGACAGGATACCCTCTCTGGGGCCAACGTCCTGACTTTC
J gene: TRBJ2-4; V gene: TRBV15; D gene: .; clone size: few; CDR3 protein: CATSRRHAENIQYF; CDR3 DNA: TGTGCCACCAGCAGAAGACACGCCGAAAACATTCAGTACTTC
J gene: TRBJ2-7; V gene: TRBV2; D gene: .; clone size: .; CDR3 protein: CASSPDRSGTYEQYF; CDR3 DNA: TGTGCCAGCAGTCCAGACAGGTCTGGTACCTACGAGCAGTACTTC
J gene: TRBJ2-7; V gene: TRBV27; D gene: .; clone size: .; CDR3 protein: CASSPIGGLAVAYEQYF; CDR3 DNA: TGTGCCAGCAGTCCAATAGGGGGACTTGCAGTAGCCTACGAGCAGTACTTC
J gene: TRBJ1-2; V gene: TRBV28; D gene: .; clone size: few; CDR3 protein: CASGGQRHNYGYTF; CDR3 DNA: TGTGCCAGCGGGGGACAAAGGCACAATTATGGCTACACCTTC
J gene: TRBJ2-7; V gene: TRBV6-2/TRBV6-3; D gene: .; clone size: few; CDR3 protein: CASKNSGRGTTMQYF; CDR3 DNA: TGTGCCAGCAAGAACTCCGGGAGAGGAACTACGATGCAGTACTTC
J gene: TRBJ2-7; V gene: TRBV2; D gene: TRBD1; clone size: .; CDR3 protein: CASRGQVYTYEQYF; CDR3 DNA: TGTGCCAGCAGAGGACAGGTGTACACCTACGAGCAGTACTTC
J gene: TRBJ2-3; V gene: TRBV20-1; D gene: TRBD2; clone size: many; CDR3 protein: CSARTTSGNSGAEYF; CDR3 DNA: TGCAGTGCTAGGACGACTAGCGGGAACTCGGGGGCGGAGTATTTT
J gene: TRBJ2-3; V gene: TRBV6-2/TRBV6-3; D gene: .; clone size: few; CDR3 protein: CASSQRRLTDTQYF; CDR3 DNA: TGTGCCAGCAGCCAACGTCGGCTCACAGATACGCAGTATTTT
J gene: TRBJ2-5; V gene: TRBV7-2; D gene: TRBD2; clone size: .; CDR3 protein: CASSLVAGGLETQYF; CDR3 DNA: TGTGCCAGCAGCTTAGTCGCGGGAGGGTTGGAGACCCAGTACTTC
J gene: TRBJ1-6; V gene: TRBV28; D gene: .; clone size: .; CDR3 protein: CASSTRGGESPPLHF; CDR3 DNA: TGTGCCAGCAGTACACGGGGAGGGGAATCTCCACCCCTCCACTTT
J gene: TRBJ1-4; V gene: TRBV20-1; D gene: .; clone size: few; CDR3 protein: CSAGGHGNEKLFF; CDR3 DNA: TGCAGTGCTGGGGGGCACGGTAATGAAAAACTGTTTTTT
J gene: TRBJ1-2; V gene: TRBV15; D gene: .; clone size: .; CDR3 protein: CATSRDVPNYGFTF; CDR3 DNA: TGTGCCACCAGCAGAGATGTCCCCAACTATGGCTTCACCTTC
J gene: TRBJ2-1; V gene: TRBV18; D gene: .; clone size: .; CDR3 protein: CASSPSTPGQNNEQFF; CDR3 DNA: TGTGCCAGCTCACCAAGCACTCCGGGACAAAACAATGAGCAGTTCTTC
J gene: TRBJ1-1; V gene: TRBV6-5; D gene: TRBD1; clone size: .; CDR3 protein: CASSLRTGGTEAFF; CDR3 DNA: TGTGCCAGCAGTTTAAGGACAGGGGGCACTGAAGCTTTCTTT